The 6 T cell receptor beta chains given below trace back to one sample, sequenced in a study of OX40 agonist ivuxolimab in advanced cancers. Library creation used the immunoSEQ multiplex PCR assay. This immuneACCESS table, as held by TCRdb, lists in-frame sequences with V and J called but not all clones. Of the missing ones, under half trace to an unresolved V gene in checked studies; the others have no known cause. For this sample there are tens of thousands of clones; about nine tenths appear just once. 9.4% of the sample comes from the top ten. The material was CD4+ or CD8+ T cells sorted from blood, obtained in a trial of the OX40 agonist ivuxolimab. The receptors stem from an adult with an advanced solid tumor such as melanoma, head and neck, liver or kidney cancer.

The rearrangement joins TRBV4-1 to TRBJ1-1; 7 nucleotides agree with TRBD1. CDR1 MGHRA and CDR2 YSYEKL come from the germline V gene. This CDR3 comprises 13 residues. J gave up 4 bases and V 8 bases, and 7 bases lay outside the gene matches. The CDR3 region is CASEGADSTEAFF. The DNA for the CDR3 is TGCGCCAGCGAGGGGGCAGATAGCACTGAAGCTTTCTTT.

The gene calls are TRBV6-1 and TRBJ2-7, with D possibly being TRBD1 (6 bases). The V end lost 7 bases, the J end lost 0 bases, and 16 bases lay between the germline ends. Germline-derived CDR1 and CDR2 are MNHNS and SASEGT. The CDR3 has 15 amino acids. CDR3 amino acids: CASTADSRSSYEQYF. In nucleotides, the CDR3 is TGTGCCAGCACCGCGGACAGCCGGAGCTCCTACGAGCAGTACTTC.

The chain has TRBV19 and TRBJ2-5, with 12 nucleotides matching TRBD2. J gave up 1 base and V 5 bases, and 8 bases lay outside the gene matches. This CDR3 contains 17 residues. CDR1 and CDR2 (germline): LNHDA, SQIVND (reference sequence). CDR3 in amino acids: CASSSRLAGEIQETQYF. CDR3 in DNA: TGTGCCAGTAGTTCTCGACTAGCGGGGGAGATCCAAGAGACCCAGTACTTC.

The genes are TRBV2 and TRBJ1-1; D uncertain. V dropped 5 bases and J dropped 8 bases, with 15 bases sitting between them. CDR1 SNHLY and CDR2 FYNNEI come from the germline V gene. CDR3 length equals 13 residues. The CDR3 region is CASSPGETLEAFF. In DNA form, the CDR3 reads TGTGCCAGCAGTCCAGGCGAAACACTAGAAGCTTTCTTT.

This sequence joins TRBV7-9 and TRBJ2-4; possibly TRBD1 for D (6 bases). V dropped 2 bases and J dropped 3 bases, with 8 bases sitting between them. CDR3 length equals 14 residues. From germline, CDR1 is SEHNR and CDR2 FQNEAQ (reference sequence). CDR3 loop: CASSLTGSKNIQYF. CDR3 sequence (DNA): TGTGCCAGCAGCTTAACAGGGAGCAAAAACATTCAGTACTTC.

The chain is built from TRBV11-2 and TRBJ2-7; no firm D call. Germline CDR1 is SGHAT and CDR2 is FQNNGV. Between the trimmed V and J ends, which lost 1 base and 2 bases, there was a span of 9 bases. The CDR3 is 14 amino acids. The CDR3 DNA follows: TGTGCCAGCAGCTTAGGGGTAGGGCCCTACGAGCAGTACTTC. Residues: CASSLGVGPYEQYF.